These 11 T cell receptor beta chains share one sample of origin, sequenced in a study of blood T cell repertoires in COVID-19. TCRdb's copy holds only in-frame clones and misses some; the assay was immunoSEQ multiplex PCR. The sample includes more than 150,000 clones, nearly 80% of them seen just once. The specimen sequenced was PBMCs or T cells enriched from blood (not recorded which). These TCRs come from a man aged 55 to 70 who had been exposed to COVID-19.

The chain couples TRBV5-4 to TRBJ1-1, with 9 nucleotides matching TRBD1. CDR1 is SGHNT and CDR2 is YYREEE in the germline V gene (reference sequence). The CDR3 spans 17 residues. Germline trimming cut 4 bases from V and 2 bases from J; bases unmatched to any gene: 12. This CDR3 is CASSPPGQGGLNTEAFF. The CDR3 DNA sequence: TGTGCCAGCAGCCCGCCGGGACAGGGAGGCTTAAACACTGAAGCTTTCTTT.

The chain carries TRBV7-9 and TRBJ1-5; D remains unclear. V shed 5 bases and J shed 2 bases, with 16 bases lying between them. In germline, CDR1 is SEHNR, CDR2 FQNEAQ (reference sequence). This CDR3 is 16 amino acids long. The CDR3 DNA reads as TGTGCCAGCAGCGGCGGGATCCTTGGGGGCAATCAGCCCCAGCATTTT. Translated: CASSGGILGGNQPQHF.

CDR3 nucleotide sequence: TGTGCCAGCAGTCTCCAGTACGAGCAGTACTTC. Residues: CASSLQYEQYF. V usage is TRBV2 and J usage is TRBJ2-7; D gene uncertain. This CDR3 has 11 amino acids. With 5 bases removed from V and 4 bases from J, the gap between germline ends came to 6 bases. Germline values: CDR1 SNHLY, CDR2 FYNNEI.

The DNA of the CDR3 is TGTGCCTGGAGTCTAGCGGGGACAGATACGCAGTATTTT. Residues: CAWSLAGTDTQYF. The chain is built from TRBV30 and TRBJ2-3; 9 bases are a match to TRBD2. The CDR3 loop spans 13 amino acids. CDR1 and CDR2 from the germline V gene are GTSNPN and SVGIG (reference sequence). V lost 2 bases and J lost 3; bases outside the gene matches: 0.

J is TRBJ1-4 and V is TRBV5-1, with TRBD1 as a possible D gene (5 bases). The CDR3 is 14 residues long. CDR1 is SGHRS and CDR2 is YFSETQ in the germline V gene. Trimming took off 0 bases at V and 8 bases at J, with 11 bases between the two ends. CDR3 in amino acids: CASSLEAGKEKLFF. The CDR3 region has the DNA TGCGCCAGCAGCTTGGAGGCAGGGAAAGAAAAACTGTTTTTT.

The V gene is TRBV30, the J gene TRBJ1-6; no clear D. Looked up from germline, CDR1 is GTSNPN and CDR2 is SVGIG (reference sequence). The V end lost 0 bases, the J end lost 5 bases, and 14 bases lay between the germline ends. This CDR3 is 16 amino acids long. The CDR3 sequence is CAWSVRGLTDNSPLHF. CDR3 nucleotides: TGTGCCTGGAGTGTTAGAGGGCTAACGGATAATTCACCCCTCCACTTT.

This clone was detected a few times. J is TRBJ1-4 and V is TRBV2; D may be TRBD1 (5 bases). The CDR3 is 15 residues long. Germline CDR1 and CDR2: SNHLY and FYNNEI. Trimming removed 2 bases from V and 8 bases from J, with 15 bases in between. CDR3 residues: CASSERTGGEEKLFF. CDR3 nucleotide sequence: TGTGCCAGCAGTGAAAGAACAGGTGGGGAAGAAAAACTGTTTTTT.

This chain links TRBV11-1 with TRBJ1-2; D unresolved. The CDR3 extends over 13 amino acids. The V gene lost 0 bases and the J gene lost 7 bases, with 9 bases spanning the gap. CDR1 is SGHAT, CDR2 FQDESV, per germline (reference sequence). CDR3 bases: TGTGCCAGCAGCTTAGCGGCCAGCGGTGGCTACACCTTC. Translated, it gives CASSLAASGGYTF.

The chain has TRBV11-2 and TRBJ2-5, with a possible D match to TRBD1 (6 bases). Germline values: CDR1 SGHAT, CDR2 FQNNGV. The CDR3 has 15 amino acids. V was pared by 1 base and J by 5 bases, with 14 bases between. Written as DNA, the CDR3 is TGTGCCAGCAGCTTAGGGGCAGGGCAGGGGGAGACCCAGTACTTC. It translates to CASSLGAGQGETQYF. Drawing the rest from reference TRBV11-2 and TRBJ2-5, the complete variable domain is EAGVAQSPRYKIIEKRQSVAFWCNPISGHATLYWYQQILGQGPKLLIQFQNNGVVDDSQLPKDRFSAERLKGVDSTLKIQPAKLEDSAVYLCASSLGAGQGETQYFGPGTRLLVL.

This clone appeared many times. The chain recombines TRBV19 with TRBJ1-1; D is uncertain. Trimming removed 1 base at V and 5 bases at J, with 8 bases between. The CDR3 is 13 amino acids. Germline V gene data show CDR1 as LNHDA and CDR2 as SQIVND (reference sequence). CDR3 loop: CASSIVTKTEAFF. CDR3 DNA: TGTGCCAGTAGTATAGTGACAAAGACTGAAGCTTTCTTT.

Only a few counts were recorded for this clone. V gene TRBV13 combines with J gene TRBJ2-5, with TRBD2 matching over 11 bases. Germline V gene data show CDR1 as PRHDT and CDR2 as FYEKMQ (reference sequence). The CDR3 spans 16 residues. J lost 5 bases, V lost 4 bases, and 9 bases had no gene match. DNA for the CDR3: TGTGCCAGCAGCTCGGCACTAGCGGGAGTTCGGGAGACCCAGTACTTC. This sequence encodes CASSSALAGVRETQYF.